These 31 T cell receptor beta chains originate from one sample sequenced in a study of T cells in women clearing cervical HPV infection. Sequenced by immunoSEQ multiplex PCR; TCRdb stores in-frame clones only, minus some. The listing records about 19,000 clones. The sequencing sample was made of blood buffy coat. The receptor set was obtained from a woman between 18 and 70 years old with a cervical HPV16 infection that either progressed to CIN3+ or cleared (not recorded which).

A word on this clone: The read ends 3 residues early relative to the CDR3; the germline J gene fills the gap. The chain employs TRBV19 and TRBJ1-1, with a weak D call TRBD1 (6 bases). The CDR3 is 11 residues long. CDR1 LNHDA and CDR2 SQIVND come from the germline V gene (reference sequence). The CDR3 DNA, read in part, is TGTGCCAGTAGGGCAGGGGCGGTA. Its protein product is CASRAGAV. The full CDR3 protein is CASRAGAVAFF.

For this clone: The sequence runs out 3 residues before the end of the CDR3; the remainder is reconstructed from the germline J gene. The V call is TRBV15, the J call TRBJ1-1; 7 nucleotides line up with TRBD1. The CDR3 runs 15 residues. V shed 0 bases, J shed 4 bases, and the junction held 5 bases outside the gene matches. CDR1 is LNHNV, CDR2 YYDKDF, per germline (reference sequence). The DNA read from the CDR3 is TGTGCCACCAGCAGAGATCGGTCAGGGGGCACTGAA. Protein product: CATSRDRSGGTE. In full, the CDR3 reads CATSRDRSGGTEAFF.

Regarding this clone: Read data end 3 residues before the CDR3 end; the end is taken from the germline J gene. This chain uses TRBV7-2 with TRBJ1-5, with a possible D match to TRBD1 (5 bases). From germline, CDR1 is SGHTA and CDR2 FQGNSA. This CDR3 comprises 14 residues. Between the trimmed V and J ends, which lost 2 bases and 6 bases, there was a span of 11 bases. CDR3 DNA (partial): TGTGCCAGCAGCTTATGGGGGGGAGGTCAGCCC. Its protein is CASSLWGGGQP. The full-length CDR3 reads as CASSLWGGGQPQHF.

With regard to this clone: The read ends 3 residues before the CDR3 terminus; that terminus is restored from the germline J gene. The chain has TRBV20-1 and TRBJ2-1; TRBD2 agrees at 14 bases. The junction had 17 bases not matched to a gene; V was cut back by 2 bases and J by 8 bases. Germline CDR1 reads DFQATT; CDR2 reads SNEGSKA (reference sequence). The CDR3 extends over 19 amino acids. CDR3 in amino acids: CSARSSGLAGAGILDEQFF. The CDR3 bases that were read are TGCAGTGCTAGATCCTCGGGACTAGCGGGGGCAGGGATTTTGGATGAG.

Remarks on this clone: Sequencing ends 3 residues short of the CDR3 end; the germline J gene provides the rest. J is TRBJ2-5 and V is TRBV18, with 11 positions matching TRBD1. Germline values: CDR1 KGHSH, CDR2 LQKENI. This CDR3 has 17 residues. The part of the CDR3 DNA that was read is TGTGCCAGCTCACCAATGCTGGGGACAGGGGGTCCGACAACC. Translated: CASSPMLGTGGPTT. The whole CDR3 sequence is CASSPMLGTGGPTTQYF.

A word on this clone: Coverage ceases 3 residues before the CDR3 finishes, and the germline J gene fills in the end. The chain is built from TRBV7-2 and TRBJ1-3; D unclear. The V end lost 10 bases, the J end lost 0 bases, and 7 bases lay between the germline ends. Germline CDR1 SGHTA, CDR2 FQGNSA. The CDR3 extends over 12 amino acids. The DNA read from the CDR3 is TGTGCCACACAGACCTCTGGAAACACC. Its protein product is CATQTSGNT. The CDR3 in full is CATQTSGNTIYF. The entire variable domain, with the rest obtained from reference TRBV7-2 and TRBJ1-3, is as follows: GAGVSQSPSNKVTEKGKDVELRCDPISGHTALYWYRQSLGQGLEFLIYFQGNSAPDKSGLPSDRFSAERTGGSVSTLTIQRTQQEDSAVYLCATQTSGNTIYFGEGSWLTVV.

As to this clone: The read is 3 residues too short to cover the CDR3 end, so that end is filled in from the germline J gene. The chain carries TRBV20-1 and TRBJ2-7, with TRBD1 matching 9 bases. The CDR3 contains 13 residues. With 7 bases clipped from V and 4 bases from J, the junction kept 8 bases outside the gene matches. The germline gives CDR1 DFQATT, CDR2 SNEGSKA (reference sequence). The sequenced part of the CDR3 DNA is TGCAGTGTTCCGGGACAGGGAGGATACGAG. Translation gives CSVPGQGGYE. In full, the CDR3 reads CSVPGQGGYEQYF.

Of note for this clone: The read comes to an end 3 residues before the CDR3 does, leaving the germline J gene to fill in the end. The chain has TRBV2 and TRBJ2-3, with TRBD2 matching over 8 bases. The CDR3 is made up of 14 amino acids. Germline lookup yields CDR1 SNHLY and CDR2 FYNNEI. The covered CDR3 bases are TGTGCCAGCGCCGCCCGGGGGGGCCAAGAGACG. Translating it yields CASAARGGQET. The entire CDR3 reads CASAARGGQETQYF.

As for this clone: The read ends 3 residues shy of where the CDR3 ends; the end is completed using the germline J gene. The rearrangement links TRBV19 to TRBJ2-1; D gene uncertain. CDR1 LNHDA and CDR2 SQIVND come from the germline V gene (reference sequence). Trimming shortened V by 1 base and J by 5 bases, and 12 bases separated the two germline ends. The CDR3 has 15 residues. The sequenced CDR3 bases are TGTGCCAGTAGTATAGGTGAATACTACAACAATGAG. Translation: CASSIGEYYNNE. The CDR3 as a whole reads CASSIGEYYNNEQFF.

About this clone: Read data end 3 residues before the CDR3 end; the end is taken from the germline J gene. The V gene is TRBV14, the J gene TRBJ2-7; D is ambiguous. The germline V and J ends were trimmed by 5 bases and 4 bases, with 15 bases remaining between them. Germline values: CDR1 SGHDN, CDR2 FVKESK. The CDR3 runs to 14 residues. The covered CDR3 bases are TGTGCCAGCAGCGGGCCAGGCCTCCCTTACGAG. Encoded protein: CASSGPGLPYE. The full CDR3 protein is CASSGPGLPYEQYF.

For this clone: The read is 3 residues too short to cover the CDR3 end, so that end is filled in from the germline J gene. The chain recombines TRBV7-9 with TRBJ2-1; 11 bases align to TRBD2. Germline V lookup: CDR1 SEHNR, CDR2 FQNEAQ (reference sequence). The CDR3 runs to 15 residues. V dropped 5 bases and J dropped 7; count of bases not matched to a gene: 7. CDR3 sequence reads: CASSESSGGANEQFF. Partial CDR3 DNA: TGTGCCAGCAGCGAAAGTAGCGGGGGGGCAAATGAG.

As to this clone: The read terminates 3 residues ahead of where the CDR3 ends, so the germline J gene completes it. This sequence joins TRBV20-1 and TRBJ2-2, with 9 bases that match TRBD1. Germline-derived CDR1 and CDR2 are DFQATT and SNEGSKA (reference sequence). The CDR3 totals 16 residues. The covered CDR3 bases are TGCAGTGCTTTCTCCGGGACAGGGACCCTTAATGAAAAG. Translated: CSAFSGTGTLNEK. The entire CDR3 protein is CSAFSGTGTLNEKLFF.

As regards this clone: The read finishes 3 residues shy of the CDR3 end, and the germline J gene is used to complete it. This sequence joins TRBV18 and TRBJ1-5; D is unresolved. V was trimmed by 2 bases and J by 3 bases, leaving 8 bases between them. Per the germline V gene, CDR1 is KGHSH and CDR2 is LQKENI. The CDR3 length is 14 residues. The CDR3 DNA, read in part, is TGTGCCAGCTCACCAGGCAGATTCAATCAGCCC. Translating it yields CASSPGRFNQP. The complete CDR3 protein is CASSPGRFNQPQHF.

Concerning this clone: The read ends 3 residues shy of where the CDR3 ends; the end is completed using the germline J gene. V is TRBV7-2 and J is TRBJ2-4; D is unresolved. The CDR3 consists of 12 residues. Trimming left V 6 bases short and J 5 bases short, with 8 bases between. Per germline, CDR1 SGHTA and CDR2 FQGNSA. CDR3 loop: CASSPTENIQYF. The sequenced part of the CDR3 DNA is TGTGCCAGCAGTCCTACCGAAAACATT.

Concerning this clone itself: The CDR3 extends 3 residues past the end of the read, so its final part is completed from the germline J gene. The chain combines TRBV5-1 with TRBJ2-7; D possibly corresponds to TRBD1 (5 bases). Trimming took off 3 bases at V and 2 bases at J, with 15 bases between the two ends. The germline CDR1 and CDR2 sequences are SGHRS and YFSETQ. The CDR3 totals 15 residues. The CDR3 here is CASSSPSTVAYEQYF. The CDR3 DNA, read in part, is TGCGCCAGCAGCTCCCCATCGACAGTCGCCTACGAG.

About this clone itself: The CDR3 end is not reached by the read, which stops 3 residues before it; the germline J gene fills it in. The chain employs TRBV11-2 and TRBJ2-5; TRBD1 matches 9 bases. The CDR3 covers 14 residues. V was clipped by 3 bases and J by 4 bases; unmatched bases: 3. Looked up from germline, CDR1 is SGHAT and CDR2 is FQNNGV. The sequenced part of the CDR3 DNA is TGTGCCAGCAGCTTGGGACAGGGAGGAGAGACC. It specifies CASSLGQGGET. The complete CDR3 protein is CASSLGQGGETQYF.

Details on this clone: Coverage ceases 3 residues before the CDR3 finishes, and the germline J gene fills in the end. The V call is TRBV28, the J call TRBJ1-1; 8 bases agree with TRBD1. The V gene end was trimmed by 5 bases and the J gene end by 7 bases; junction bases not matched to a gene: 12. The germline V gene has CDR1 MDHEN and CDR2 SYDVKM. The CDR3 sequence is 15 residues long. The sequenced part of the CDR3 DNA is TGTGCCAGCAGTGCAGGGGGCTACCCAATGATTGAA. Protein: CASSAGGYPMIE. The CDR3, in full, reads CASSAGGYPMIEAFF.

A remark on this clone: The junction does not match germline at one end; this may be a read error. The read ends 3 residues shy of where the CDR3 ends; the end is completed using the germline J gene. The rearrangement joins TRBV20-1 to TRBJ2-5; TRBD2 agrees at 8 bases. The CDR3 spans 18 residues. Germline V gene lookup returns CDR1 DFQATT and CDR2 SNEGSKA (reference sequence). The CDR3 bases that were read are TGCAGTGCCAGAGGGAGGAGATGGCGGGGGGCAAGGGGAGAGACC. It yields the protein CSARGRRWRGARGET. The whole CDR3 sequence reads CSARGRRWRGARGETQYF.

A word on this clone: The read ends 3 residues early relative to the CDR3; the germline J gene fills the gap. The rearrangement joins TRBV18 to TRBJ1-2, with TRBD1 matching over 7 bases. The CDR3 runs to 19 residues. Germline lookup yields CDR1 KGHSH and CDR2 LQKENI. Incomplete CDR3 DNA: TGTGCCAGCTCATCCATGGCCTCACAAACCGGGACAGTCTCCTACGAC. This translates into CASSSMASQTGTVSYD. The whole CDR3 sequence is CASSSMASQTGTVSYDYTF.

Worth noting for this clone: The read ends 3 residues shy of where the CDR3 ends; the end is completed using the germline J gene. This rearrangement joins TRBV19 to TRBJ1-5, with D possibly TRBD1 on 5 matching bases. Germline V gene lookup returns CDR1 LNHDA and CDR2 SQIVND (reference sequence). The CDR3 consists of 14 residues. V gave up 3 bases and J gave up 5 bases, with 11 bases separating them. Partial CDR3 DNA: TGTGCCAGTAGTATCCCGGACAAAGATCAGCCC. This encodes CASSIPDKDQP. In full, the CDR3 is CASSIPDKDQPQHF.

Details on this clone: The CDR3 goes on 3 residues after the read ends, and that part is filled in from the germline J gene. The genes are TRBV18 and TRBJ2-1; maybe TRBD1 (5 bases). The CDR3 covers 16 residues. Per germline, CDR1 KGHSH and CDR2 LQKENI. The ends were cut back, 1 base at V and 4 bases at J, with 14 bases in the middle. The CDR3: CASSPLAQAIYNEQFF. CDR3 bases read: TGTGCCAGCTCACCACTGGCACAGGCCATATACAATGAG. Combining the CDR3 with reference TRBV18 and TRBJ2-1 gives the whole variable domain NAGVMQNPRHLVRRRGQEARLRCSPMKGHSHVYWYRQLPEEGLKFMVYLQKENIIDESGMPKERFSAEFPKEGPSILRIQQVVRGDSAAYFCASSPLAQAIYNEQFFGPGTRLTVL.

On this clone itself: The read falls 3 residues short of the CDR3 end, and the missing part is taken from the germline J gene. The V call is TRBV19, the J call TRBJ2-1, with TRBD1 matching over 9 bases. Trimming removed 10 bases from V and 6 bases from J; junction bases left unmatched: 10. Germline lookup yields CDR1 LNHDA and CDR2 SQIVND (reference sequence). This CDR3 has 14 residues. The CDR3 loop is CATTGGTGINEQFF. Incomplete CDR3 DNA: TGTGCCACTACCGGGGGGACAGGGATCAATGAG.

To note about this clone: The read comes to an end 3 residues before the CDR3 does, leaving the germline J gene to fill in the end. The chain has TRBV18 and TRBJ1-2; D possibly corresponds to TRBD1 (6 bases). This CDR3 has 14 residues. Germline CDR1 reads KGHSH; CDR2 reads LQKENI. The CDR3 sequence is CASSPQGSPYDYTF. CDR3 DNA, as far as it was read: TGTGCCAGCTCACCGCAGGGGTCCCCCTACGAC.

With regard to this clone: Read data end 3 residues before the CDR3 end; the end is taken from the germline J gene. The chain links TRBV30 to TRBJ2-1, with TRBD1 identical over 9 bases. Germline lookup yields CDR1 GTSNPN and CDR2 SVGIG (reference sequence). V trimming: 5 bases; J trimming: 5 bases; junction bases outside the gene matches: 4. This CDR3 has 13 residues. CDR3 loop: CAWDRGANNEQFF. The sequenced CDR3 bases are TGTGCCTGGGACAGGGGGGCCAACAATGAG.

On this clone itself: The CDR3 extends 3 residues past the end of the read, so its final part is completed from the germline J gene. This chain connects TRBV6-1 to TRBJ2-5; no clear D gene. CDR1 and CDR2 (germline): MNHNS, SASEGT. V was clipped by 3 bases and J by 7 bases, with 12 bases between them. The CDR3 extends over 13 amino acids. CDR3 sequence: CASSDLAAGTQYF. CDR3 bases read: TGTGCCAGCAGTGACTTAGCCGCCGGGACC.

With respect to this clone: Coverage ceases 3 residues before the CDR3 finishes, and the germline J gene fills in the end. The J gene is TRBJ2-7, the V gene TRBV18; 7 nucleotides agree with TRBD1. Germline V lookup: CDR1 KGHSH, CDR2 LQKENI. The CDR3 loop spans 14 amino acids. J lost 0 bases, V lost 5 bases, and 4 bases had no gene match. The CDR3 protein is CASSADRSSYEQYF. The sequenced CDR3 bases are TGTGCCAGCTCAGCGGACAGGTCCTCCTACGAG.

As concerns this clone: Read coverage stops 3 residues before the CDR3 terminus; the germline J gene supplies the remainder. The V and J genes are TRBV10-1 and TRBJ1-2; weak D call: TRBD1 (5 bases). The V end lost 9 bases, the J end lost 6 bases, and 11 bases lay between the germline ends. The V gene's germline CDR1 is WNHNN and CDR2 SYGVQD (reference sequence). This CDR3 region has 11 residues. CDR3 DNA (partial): TGCGCCAGGGGGCTTCGGCATGGC. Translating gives CARGLRHG. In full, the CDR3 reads CARGLRHGYTF.

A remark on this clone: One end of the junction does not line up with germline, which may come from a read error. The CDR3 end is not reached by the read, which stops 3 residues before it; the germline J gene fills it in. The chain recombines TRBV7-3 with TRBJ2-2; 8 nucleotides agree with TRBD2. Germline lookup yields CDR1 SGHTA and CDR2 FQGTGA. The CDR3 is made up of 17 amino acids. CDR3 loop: CASGLIGGGLNTGELFF. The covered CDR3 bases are TGTGCCAGCGGCTTAATTGGCGGGGGGCTGAACACAGGGGAG.

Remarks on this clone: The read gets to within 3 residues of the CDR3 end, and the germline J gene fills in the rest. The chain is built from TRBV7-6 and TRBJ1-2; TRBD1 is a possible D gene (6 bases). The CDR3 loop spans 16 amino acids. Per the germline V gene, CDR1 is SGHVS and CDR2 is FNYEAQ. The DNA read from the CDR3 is TGTGCCAGCAGCTCCCCTAGCGGGGGGCGCACAGATACC. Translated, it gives CASSSPSGGRTDT. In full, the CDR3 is CASSSPSGGRTDTYTF.

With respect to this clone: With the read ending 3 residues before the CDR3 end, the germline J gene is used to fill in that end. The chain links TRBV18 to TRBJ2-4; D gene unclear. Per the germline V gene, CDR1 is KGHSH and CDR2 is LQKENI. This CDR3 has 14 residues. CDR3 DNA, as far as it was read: TGTGCCAGCTCACCACCTGAAGCTAACTATGGT. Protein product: CASSPPEANYG. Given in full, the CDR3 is CASSPPEANYGQYF.

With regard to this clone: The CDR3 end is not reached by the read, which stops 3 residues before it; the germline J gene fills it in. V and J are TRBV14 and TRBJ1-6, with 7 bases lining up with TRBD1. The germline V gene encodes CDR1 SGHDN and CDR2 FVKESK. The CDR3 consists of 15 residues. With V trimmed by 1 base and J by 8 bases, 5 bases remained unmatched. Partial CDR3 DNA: TGTGCCAGCAGCCAAGGGGGACAGTTCCATTCACCC. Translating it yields CASSQGGQFHSP. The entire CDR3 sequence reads CASSQGGQFHSPLHF.